One sample yielded the 29 T cell receptor beta chains listed below, sequenced in a study of control samples from healthy donors and cancer patients. Here immunoSEQ multiplex PCR was the method, and the copy in TCRdb shows in-frame clones only, minus some. The top ten clones hold approximately 25% of a sample with tens of thousands of clones, around 84% of them seen once. Specimen: PBMCs. The receptors stem from a man aged 55 to 70 with colorectal cancer.

This chain links TRBV5-1 with TRBJ2-3; 7 bases are a match to TRBD1. Germline V CDR1 and CDR2: SGHRS, YFSETQ. The trim removed 4 bases at V and 0 bases at J, leaving 8 bases unmatched. The CDR3 is made up of 16 amino acids. CDR3 residues: CASSKLTGQSTDTQYF. CDR3 DNA: TGCGCCAGCAGCAAACTAACGGGACAGAGCACAGATACGCAGTATTTT.

This chain connects TRBV2 to TRBJ1-5; 9 positions match TRBD1. With 5 bases clipped from V and 2 bases from J, the junction kept 4 bases outside the gene matches. This CDR3 comprises 15 residues. The germline CDR1 and CDR2 sequences are SNHLY and FYNNEI. As DNA, the CDR3 is TGTGCCAGCAGTCAACAGGGGGCTGGCAATCAGCCCCAGCATTTT. Its translation is CASSQQGAGNQPQHF.

J is TRBJ1-1 and V is TRBV6-5; no clear D gene. Per germline, CDR1 MNHEY and CDR2 SVGAGI. The ends were cut back, 6 bases at V and 7 bases at J, with 18 bases in the middle. CDR3 length: 14 residues. The CDR3, as DNA: TGTGCCAGCAGCCCACGCACTGTGGTTTTTGAAGCTTTCTTT. This gives the protein CASSPRTVVFEAFF.

Only one count was recorded for this clone. The J gene is TRBJ1-5, the V gene TRBV6-5; unclear D gene. Germline V CDR1 and CDR2: MNHEY, SVGAGI. The V end was cut by 6 bases, the J end by 0 bases, with 9 bases between. The CDR3 loop spans 14 amino acids. The CDR3 protein is CASSRTYSNQPQHF. In DNA, the CDR3 is TGTGCCAGCAGCCGGACCTATAGCAATCAGCCCCAGCATTTT.

The chain couples TRBV6-5 to TRBJ2-2; 12 bases fit TRBD1. J gave up 4 bases and V 6 bases, and 3 bases lay outside the gene matches. From germline, CDR1 is MNHEY and CDR2 SVGAGI. The CDR3 consists of 15 residues. CDR3 sequence (DNA): TGTGCCAGCAGGGGGACAGGGGGCGTCACCGGGGAGCTGTTTTTT. This codes for CASRGTGGVTGELFF.

The rearrangement joins TRBV29-1 to TRBJ2-5; possibly TRBD1 or TRBD2 for D (5 bases each). The V end lost 6 bases, the J end lost 3 bases, and 17 bases lay between the germline ends. The CDR3 runs 14 residues. In germline, CDR1 is SQVTM, CDR2 ANQGSEA. This CDR3 reads CSVVSRGKKETQYF. The CDR3 nucleotides are TGCAGCGTGGTGTCGAGGGGAAAGAAAGAGACCCAGTACTTC.

This CDR3 reads CAPLPTSYNEQFF. The CDR3 DNA sequence: TGTGCCCCCTTACCAACCTCCTACAATGAGCAGTTCTTC. The rearrangement joins TRBV19 to TRBJ2-1; D not resolved. The CDR3 covers 13 residues. Per the germline V gene, CDR1 is LNHDA and CDR2 is SQIVND (reference sequence). V lost 11 bases, J lost 0 bases, and 11 bases lay in between.

The rearrangement joins TRBV2 to TRBJ2-3; 7 nucleotides match TRBD2. Trimming at V came to 6 bases and at J to 6 bases, leaving 6 bases not matched to a gene. The germline V gene encodes CDR1 SNHLY and CDR2 FYNNEI. The CDR3 totals 13 residues. Here the CDR3 DNA reads TGTGCCAGCAGCGGGACTATGATTGATACGCAGTATTTT. It translates to CASSGTMIDTQYF.

This clone showed up just a few times. J is TRBJ1-2 and V is TRBV29-1, with D hard to call. The CDR3 is made up of 15 amino acids. Germline CDR1 is SQVTM and CDR2 is ANQGSEA. The germline V and J ends were trimmed by 0 bases and 4 bases, with 15 bases remaining between them. The CDR3 sequence: CSVEEAPGLPYGYTF. The CDR3 DNA reads as TGCAGCGTTGAAGAGGCCCCCGGCCTTCCCTATGGCTACACCTTC.

The chain joins TRBV18 to TRBJ1-5, with D maybe TRBD1 (6 bases). V was trimmed by 1 base and J by 5 bases, leaving 9 bases between them. CDR3 length equals 14 residues. Germline CDR1 and CDR2: KGHSH and LQKENI. The CDR3 here is CASSPQGGDQPQHF. DNA of the CDR3: TGTGCCAGCTCACCACAGGGGGGGGATCAGCCCCAGCATTTT.

This chain joins TRBV7-2 and TRBJ2-3; 7 nucleotides line up with TRBD2. CDR1 and CDR2 from the germline V gene are SGHTA and FQGNSA. The CDR3 is 15 residues long. V shed 3 bases and J 4 bases; nucleotides not matched to a gene: 7. Here the CDR3 reads CASSFLAGVSDTQYF. CDR3 coding DNA: TGTGCCAGCAGCTTTCTTGCGGGGGTTTCAGATACGCAGTATTTT.

The chain combines TRBV5-1 with TRBJ1-1, with 10 nucleotides matching TRBD1. The CDR3 sequence is 16 residues long. Germline trimming cut 0 bases from V and 0 bases from J; bases unmatched to any gene: 2. CDR1 SGHRS and CDR2 YFSETQ come from the germline V gene. CDR3 bases: TGCGCCAGCAGCTTGGGGACAGGGGGGATGAACACTGAAGCTTTCTTT. This encodes CASSLGTGGMNTEAFF.

The chain joins TRBV5-1 to TRBJ1-6; D is unclear. CDR1 SGHRS and CDR2 YFSETQ come from the germline V gene. Trimming removed 0 bases at V and 5 bases at J, with 6 bases between. The CDR3 covers 14 residues. The CDR3 loop reads CASSLGFNNSPLHF. The CDR3 bases are TGCGCCAGCAGCTTGGGGTTCAATAATTCACCCCTCCACTTT. Looking up the rest from reference TRBV5-1 and TRBJ1-6 gives the full variable domain: KAGVTQTPRYLIKTRGQQVTLSCSPISGHRSVSWYQQTPGQGLQFLFEYFSETQRNKGNFPGRFSGRQFSNSRSEMNVSTLELGDSALYLCASSLGFNNSPLHFGNGTRLTVT.

The V gene is TRBV6-5, the J gene TRBJ1-5, with 9 bases matching TRBD1. From germline, CDR1 is MNHEY and CDR2 SVGAGI. The CDR3 spans 14 residues. V lost 5 bases, J lost 5 bases, and 4 bases stayed unmatched. The CDR3 DNA is TGTGCCAGCAGTCCGGACAGGGGAGATCAGCCCCAGCATTTT. It yields the protein CASSPDRGDQPQHF.

The chain employs TRBV5-1 and TRBJ1-3; D is unresolved. The V end was cut by 5 bases, the J end by 3 bases, with 12 bases between. Germline CDR1 reads SGHRS; CDR2 reads YFSETQ. CDR3 length equals 14 residues. In DNA, the CDR3 is TGCGCCAGCAGACAGAATGGACTTGGAAACACCATATATTTT. Its protein product is CASRQNGLGNTIYF.

The J gene is TRBJ2-4, the V gene TRBV24-1, with D possibly TRBD2 on 5 matching bases. Germline V gene sequence: CDR1 KGHDR, CDR2 SFDVKD. The ends were cut back, 3 bases at V and 1 base at J, with 12 bases in the middle. There are 16 residues in the CDR3. Written as DNA, the CDR3 is TGTGCCACCAGTGATCCGAGGGCAGCCGCCAAAAACATTCAGTACTTC. This codes for CATSDPRAAAKNIQYF.

The V and J genes are TRBV27 and TRBJ1-5, with 7 bases fitting TRBD1. The CDR3 has 14 amino acids. Trimming removed 6 bases from V and 5 bases from J; junction bases left unmatched: 7. Germline assignment: CDR1 MNHEY and CDR2 SMNVEV (reference sequence). This chain's CDR3 is CASSHRDRDQPQHF. The CDR3, as DNA: TGTGCCAGCAGCCACCGGGACAGAGATCAGCCCCAGCATTTT.

The chain combines TRBV3-1 (or the pseudogene TRBV3-2) with TRBJ2-3, with D perhaps matching TRBD1 (5 bases). V gave up 4 bases and J gave up 4 bases, with 15 bases separating them. CDR1 is LGHDT, CDR2 YNNKEL, per germline (reference sequence). The CDR3 sequence is 15 residues long. CDR3 residues: CASSRRSQGADTQYF. Here the CDR3 DNA reads TGTGCCAGCAGCCGCCGTTCTCAGGGTGCAGATACGCAGTATTTT.

V and J are TRBV3-1 (or the pseudogene TRBV3-2) and TRBJ1-5; 9 positions agree with TRBD1. Trimming at V came to 3 bases and at J to 4 bases, leaving 4 bases not matched to a gene. The CDR3 covers 15 residues. Germline V lookup: CDR1 LGHDT, CDR2 YNNKEL (reference sequence). The CDR3 DNA is TGTGCCAGCAGCCACCGAGGGACAGGGAATCAGCCCCAGCATTTT. Encoded protein: CASSHRGTGNQPQHF.

V and J are TRBV5-1 and TRBJ2-5; tentatively, D is TRBD1 (6 bases). The CDR3 totals 16 residues. Trimming cost V 1 base and J 1 base, with 14 bases left between them. Germline V gene data show CDR1 as SGHRS and CDR2 as YFSETQ. The DNA of the CDR3 is TGCGCCAGCAGCTTGATCCCCGGACAGAGCCAAGAGACCCAGTACTTC. Amino acid sequence: CASSLIPGQSQETQYF.

The V call is TRBV5-4, the J call TRBJ1-3, with 9 bases aligning to TRBD1. After removal of 4 bases from V and 4 bases from J, the junction contained 9 bases not matched to a gene. Germline CDR1 and CDR2: SGHNT and YYREEE (reference sequence). This CDR3 spans 16 amino acids. CDR3 loop: CASSPVDRGGGNTIYF. The CDR3 nucleotides are TGTGCCAGCAGCCCGGTGGACAGGGGAGGGGGAAACACCATATATTTT.

The genes are TRBV5-4 and TRBJ1-1, with D unresolved. V lost 1 base, J lost 6 bases, and 10 bases lay in between. Germline V gives CDR1 SGHNT, CDR2 YYREEE (reference sequence). This CDR3 has 13 residues. The CDR3 DNA follows: TGTGCCAGCAGCTTGCCTCATGGGTCTGAAGCTTTCTTT. This translates into CASSLPHGSEAFF.

V gene TRBV19 combines with J gene TRBJ1-1, with a possible D match to TRBD1 (5 bases). CDR3 length: 15 residues. Germline lookup yields CDR1 LNHDA and CDR2 SQIVND (reference sequence). V was cut by 6 bases and J by 1 base, with 15 bases left in between. The CDR3 here is CASRGTGVGNTEAFF. The CDR3 coding sequence is TGTGCCAGTAGAGGGACCGGGGTAGGGAACACTGAAGCTTTCTTT. Full variable domain (outside the CDR3, taken from reference TRBV19 and TRBJ1-1): DGGITQSPKYLFRKEGQNVTLSCEQNLNHDAMYWYRQDPGQGLRLIYYSQIVNDFQKGDIAEGYSVSREKKESFPLTVTSAQKNPTAFYLCASRGTGVGNTEAFFGQGTRLTVV.

The chain uses TRBV19 and TRBJ1-1; perhaps TRBD1 as D (5 bases). The V end lost 5 bases, the J end lost 5 bases, and 12 bases lay between the germline ends. This CDR3 region has 13 residues. Germline V CDR1 and CDR2: LNHDA, SQIVND (reference sequence). CDR3 region: CASSLSRTTEAFF. CDR3 nucleotides: TGTGCCAGTAGTCTCTCCCGGACAACTGAAGCTTTCTTT. Full variable domain (rest looked up from reference TRBV19 and TRBJ1-1): DGGITQSPKYLFRKEGQNVTLSCEQNLNHDAMYWYRQDPGQGLRLIYYSQIVNDFQKGDIAEGYSVSREKKESFPLTVTSAQKNPTAFYLCASSLSRTTEAFFGQGTRLTVV.

This chain uses TRBV13 with TRBJ2-2, with D possibly being TRBD1 (7 bases). Germline-derived CDR1 and CDR2 are PRHDT and FYEKMQ (reference sequence). Trimming removed 4 bases at V and 7 bases at J, with 19 bases between. The length of the CDR3 is 16 residues. The CDR3 nucleotides read TGTGCCAGCAGCTCCCCCCAATCCAGGGGGGTCGGGGAGCTGTTTTTT. Translation gives CASSSPQSRGVGELFF.

V gene TRBV10-3 combines with J gene TRBJ1-2; no clear D. The V gene lost 4 bases and the J gene lost 5 bases, with 11 bases spanning the gap. The length of the CDR3 is 13 residues. Germline CDR1 is ENHRY and CDR2 is SYGVKD. The CDR3 reads CAISVNRGYGYTF. The CDR3 DNA sequence: TGTGCCATCAGTGTAAACAGAGGGTATGGCTACACCTTC.

V usage is TRBV6-5 and J usage is TRBJ1-1, with D unresolved. The CDR3 has 11 residues. Germline-derived CDR1 and CDR2 are MNHEY and SVGAGI. V lost 1 base and J lost 9, with 6 bases in between. The CDR3 sequence is CASSYLAQAFF. CDR3 DNA: TGTGCCAGCAGTTACTTAGCCCAAGCTTTCTTT.

CDR3 in DNA: TGTGCCAGCAGCCAAGGTGGGACGCGTCGGAGCTCTGGAAACACCATATATTTT. Translation gives CASSQGGTRRSSGNTIYF. V usage is TRBV3-1 (or the pseudogene TRBV3-2) and J usage is TRBJ1-3; possible D gene TRBD1, 5 bases. This CDR3 is built from 18 residues. The V and J ends lost 1 base and 0 bases respectively, with 16 bases between them. Germline lookup yields CDR1 LGHDT and CDR2 YNNKEL (reference sequence).

The rearrangement uses TRBV6-5 and TRBJ2-1; D is uncertain. CDR1 MNHEY and CDR2 SVGAGI come from the germline V gene. The CDR3 covers 12 residues. V was trimmed by 8 bases and J by 4 bases, leaving 9 bases between them. The CDR3 protein is CASGVLYNEQFF. Here the CDR3 DNA reads TGTGCCAGCGGAGTGCTGTACAATGAGCAGTTCTTC.